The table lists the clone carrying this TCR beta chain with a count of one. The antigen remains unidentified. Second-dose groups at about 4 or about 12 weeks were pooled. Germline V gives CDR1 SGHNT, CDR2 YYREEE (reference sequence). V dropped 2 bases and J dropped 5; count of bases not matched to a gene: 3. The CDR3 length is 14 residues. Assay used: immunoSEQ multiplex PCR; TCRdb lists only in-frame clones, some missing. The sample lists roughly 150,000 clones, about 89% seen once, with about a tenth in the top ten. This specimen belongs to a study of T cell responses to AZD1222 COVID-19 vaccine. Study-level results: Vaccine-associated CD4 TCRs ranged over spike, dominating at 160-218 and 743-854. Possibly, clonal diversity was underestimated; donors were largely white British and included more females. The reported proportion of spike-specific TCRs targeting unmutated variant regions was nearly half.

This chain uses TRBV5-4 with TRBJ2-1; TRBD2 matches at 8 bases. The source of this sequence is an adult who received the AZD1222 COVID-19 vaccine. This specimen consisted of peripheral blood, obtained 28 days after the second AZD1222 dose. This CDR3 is CASSLPGLDNEQFF. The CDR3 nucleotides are TGTGCCAGCAGCTTACCGGGACTAGACAATGAGCAGTTCTTC. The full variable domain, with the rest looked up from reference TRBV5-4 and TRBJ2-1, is ETGVTQSPTHLIKTRGQQVTLRCSSQSGHNTVSWYQQALGQGPQFIFQYYREEENGRGNFPPRFSGLQFPNYSSELNVNALELDDSALYLCASSLPGLDNEQFFGPGTRLTVL.